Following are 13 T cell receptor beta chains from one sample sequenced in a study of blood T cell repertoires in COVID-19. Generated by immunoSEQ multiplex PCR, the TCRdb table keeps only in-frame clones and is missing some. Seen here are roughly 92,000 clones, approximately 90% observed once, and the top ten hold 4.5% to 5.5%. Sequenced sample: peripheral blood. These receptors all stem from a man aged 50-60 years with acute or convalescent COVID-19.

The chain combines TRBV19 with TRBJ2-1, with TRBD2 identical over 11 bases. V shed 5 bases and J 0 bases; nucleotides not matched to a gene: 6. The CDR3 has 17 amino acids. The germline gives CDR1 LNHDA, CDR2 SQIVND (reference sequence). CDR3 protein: CASSPRGLAGSYNEQFF. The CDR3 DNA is TGTGCCAGTAGTCCCCGAGGACTAGCGGGCTCCTACAATGAGCAGTTCTTC.

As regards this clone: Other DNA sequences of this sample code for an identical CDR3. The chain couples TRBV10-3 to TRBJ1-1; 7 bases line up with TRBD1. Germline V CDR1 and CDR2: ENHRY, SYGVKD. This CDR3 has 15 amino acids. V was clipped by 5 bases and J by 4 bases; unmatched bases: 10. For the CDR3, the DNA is TGTGCCATCAGTCCACAGGGGCATGAGAGCACTGAAGCTTTCTTT. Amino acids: CAISPQGHESTEAFF.

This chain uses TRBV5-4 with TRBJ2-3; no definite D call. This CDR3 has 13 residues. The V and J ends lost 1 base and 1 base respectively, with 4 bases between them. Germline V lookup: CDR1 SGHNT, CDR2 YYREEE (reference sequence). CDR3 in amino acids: CASSLFGTDTQYF. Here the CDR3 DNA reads TGTGCCAGCAGCTTGTTCGGCACAGATACGCAGTATTTT. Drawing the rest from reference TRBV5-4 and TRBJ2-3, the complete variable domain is ETGVTQSPTHLIKTRGQQVTLRCSSQSGHNTVSWYQQALGQGPQFIFQYYREEENGRGNFPPRFSGLQFPNYSSELNVNALELDDSALYLCASSLFGTDTQYFGPGTRLTVL.

DNA of the CDR3: TGTGCCAGCAGCTTAGTAAATCAGTTCTCCTACGAGCAGTACTTC. It translates to CASSLVNQFSYEQYF. The chain carries TRBV11-3 and TRBJ2-7; D gene unclear. Germline assignment: CDR1 SGHNT and CDR2 YENEEA. V gave up 1 base and J gave up 0 bases, with 10 bases separating them. This CDR3 contains 15 residues.

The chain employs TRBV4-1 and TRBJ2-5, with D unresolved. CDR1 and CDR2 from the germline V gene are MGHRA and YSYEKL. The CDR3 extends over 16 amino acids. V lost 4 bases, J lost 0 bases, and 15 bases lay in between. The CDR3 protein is CASSPGLSQYQETQYF. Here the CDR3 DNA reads TGCGCCAGCAGCCCCGGGTTATCGCAGTACCAAGAGACCCAGTACTTC.

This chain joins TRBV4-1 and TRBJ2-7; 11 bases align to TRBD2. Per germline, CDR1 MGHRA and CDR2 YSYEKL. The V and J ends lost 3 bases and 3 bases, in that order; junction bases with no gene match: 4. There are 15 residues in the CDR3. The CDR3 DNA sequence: TGCGCCAGCAGCCACTTGGGACTAGCGGACTACGAGCAGTACTTC. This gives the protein CASSHLGLADYEQYF.

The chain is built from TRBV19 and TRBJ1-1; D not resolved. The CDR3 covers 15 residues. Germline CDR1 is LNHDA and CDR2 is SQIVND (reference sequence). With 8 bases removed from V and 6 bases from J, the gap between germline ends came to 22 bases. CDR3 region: CASQKGPGSDAEAFF. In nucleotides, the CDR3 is TGTGCCAGTCAGAAAGGTCCGGGATCGGACGCTGAAGCTTTCTTT.

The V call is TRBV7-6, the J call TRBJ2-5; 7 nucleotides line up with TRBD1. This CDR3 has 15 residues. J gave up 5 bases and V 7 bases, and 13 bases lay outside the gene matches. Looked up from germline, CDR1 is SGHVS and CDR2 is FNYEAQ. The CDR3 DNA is TGTGCCAGCACGAAACAATCGCAGGGGGTGGAGACCCAGTACTTC. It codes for CASTKQSQGVETQYF.

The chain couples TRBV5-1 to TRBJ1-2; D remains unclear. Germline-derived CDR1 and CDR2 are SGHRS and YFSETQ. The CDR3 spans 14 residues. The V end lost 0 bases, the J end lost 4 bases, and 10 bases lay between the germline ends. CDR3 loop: CASSLDRGGYGYTF. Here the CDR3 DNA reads TGCGCCAGCAGCTTGGATCGGGGTGGCTATGGCTACACCTTC.

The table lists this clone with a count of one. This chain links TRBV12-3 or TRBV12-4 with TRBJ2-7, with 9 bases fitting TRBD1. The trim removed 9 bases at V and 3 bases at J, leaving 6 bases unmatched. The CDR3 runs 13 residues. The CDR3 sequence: CASSGTGHYEQYF. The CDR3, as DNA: TGTGCCAGTTCCGGGACAGGGCACTACGAGCAGTACTTC.

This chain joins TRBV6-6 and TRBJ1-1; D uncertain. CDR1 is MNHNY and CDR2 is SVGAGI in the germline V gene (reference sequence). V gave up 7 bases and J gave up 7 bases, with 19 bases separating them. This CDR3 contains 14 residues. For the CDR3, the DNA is TGTGCCAGCACTAATGCCGAGATAGGCGGTGAAGCTTTCTTT. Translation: CASTNAEIGGEAFF.

The CDR3 region has the DNA TGTGCCAGCAGGGTGGACAGGGGTTTCTATGGCTACACCTTC. Its translation: CASRVDRGFYGYTF. The V and J genes are TRBV2 and TRBJ1-2, with 9 bases aligning to TRBD1. With 6 bases clipped from V and 4 bases from J, the junction kept 6 bases outside the gene matches. The CDR3 is made up of 14 amino acids. Germline V CDR1 and CDR2: SNHLY, FYNNEI.

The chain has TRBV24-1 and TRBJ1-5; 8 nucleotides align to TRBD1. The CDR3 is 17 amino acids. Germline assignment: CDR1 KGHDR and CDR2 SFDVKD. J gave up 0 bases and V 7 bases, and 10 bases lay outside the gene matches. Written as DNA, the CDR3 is TGTGCCACCAGATCAGGGGGCGACAAGATTAGCAATCAGCCCCAGCATTTT. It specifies CATRSGGDKISNQPQHF.